This T cell receptor beta chain derives from a study of beta chain features in type 1 diabetes. General study results and limits: Comparison showed that naive, central memory and Treg TCRB repertoires appeared more similar among patients than among healthy donors. Whatever favoring of shorter templates PCR might show would apply equally to patients and controls. Insertion counts at VDJ junctions were lower in type 1 diabetes patients, who also showed more deletions there. TCRB CDR3 length was moderately but significantly reduced in all four CD4+ subsets of Type 1 diabetes patients.

The ends were cut back, 6 bases at V and 1 base at J, with 6 bases in the middle. CDR1 is ENHRY and CDR2 is SYGVKD in the germline V gene. The CDR3 contains 12 residues. Remarks on this clone: Its antigen is undetermined. The same CDR3 also results from other DNA sequences found in this sample.

Investigators reverse transcribed all isolated RNA, so they sequenced expressed TCRB transcripts. Data came from immunoSEQ multiplex PCR; TCRdb stores just in-frame clones and leaves some out. The sample records 680,000 or so clones, roughly 13% being singletons. The clonotype comes from a man between 18 and 29 years old with type 1 diabetes. The chain employs TRBV10-3 and TRBJ1-1, with D unresolved. Sequencing was carried out using naive CD4+ T cells from blood. The DNA for the CDR3 is TGTGCCATCAGAAGGGAGAACACTGAAGCTTTCTTT. Translation gives CAIRRENTEAFF.